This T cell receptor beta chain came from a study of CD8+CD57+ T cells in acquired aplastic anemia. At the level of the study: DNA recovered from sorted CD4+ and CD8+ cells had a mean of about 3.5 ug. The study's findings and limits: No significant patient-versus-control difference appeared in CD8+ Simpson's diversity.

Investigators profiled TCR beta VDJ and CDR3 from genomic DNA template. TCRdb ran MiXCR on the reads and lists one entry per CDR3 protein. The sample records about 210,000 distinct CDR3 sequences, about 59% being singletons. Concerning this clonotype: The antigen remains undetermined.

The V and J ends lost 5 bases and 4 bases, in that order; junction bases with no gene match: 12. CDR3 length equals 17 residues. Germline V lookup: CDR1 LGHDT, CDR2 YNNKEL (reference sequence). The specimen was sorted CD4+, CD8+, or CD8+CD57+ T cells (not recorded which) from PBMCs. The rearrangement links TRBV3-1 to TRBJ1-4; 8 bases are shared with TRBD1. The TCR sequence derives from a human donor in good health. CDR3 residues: CASSARAQGVVNEKLFF. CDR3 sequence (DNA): TGTGCCAGCAGCGCCCGCGCACAGGGGGTTGTTAATGAAAAACTGTTTTTT.